Below are 28 T cell receptor beta chains sequenced from a single sample in a study of cytomegalovirus exposure and HLA in healthy donors. The PCR made use of 60 Vbeta and 13 Jbeta primers. Sequencing was performed with immunoSEQ multiplex PCR; in TCRdb, only in-frame clones are kept and a portion is missing. The sample has fewer than 150,000 clones, around 77% seen once; the top ten hold approximately 5%. Sample: PBMCs. The receptors were sampled from a woman aged 25 to 45 in good health and CMV-seropositive.

This rearrangement joins TRBV2 to TRBJ2-3; D not certain. This CDR3 has 13 amino acids. Germline loops: CDR1 SNHLY, CDR2 FYNNEI. V was pared by 8 bases and J by 2 bases, with 11 bases between. CDR3 DNA sequence: TGTGCCAGCCCCCCGAGTTCCACAGATACGCAGTATTTT. This gives the protein CASPPSSTDTQYF.

The chain combines TRBV28 with TRBJ2-6; D is ambiguous. Germline assignment: CDR1 MDHEN and CDR2 SYDVKM. The CDR3 covers 16 residues. V lost 2 bases and J 0 bases, leaving 8 bases between the germline ends. DNA of the CDR3: TGTGCCAGCAGTTTAGTGGCAGACTCTGGGGCCAACGTCCTGACTTTC. This translates into CASSLVADSGANVLTF.

The rearrangement joins TRBV19 to TRBJ2-7, with 9 bases lining up with TRBD2. CDR1 LNHDA and CDR2 SQIVND come from the germline V gene (reference sequence). This CDR3 region has 15 residues. The ends lost 3 bases at V and 6 bases at J; junction bases unmatched: 9. This CDR3 is CASSIPTGGRVEQYF. Written as DNA, the CDR3 is TGTGCCAGTAGTATCCCTACTGGCGGGAGGGTCGAGCAGTACTTC.

The rearrangement uses TRBV30 and TRBJ2-3; D possibly corresponds to TRBD1 (7 bases). V was cut by 0 bases and J by 0 bases, with 10 bases left in between. The CDR3 has 15 residues. In germline, CDR1 is GTSNPN, CDR2 SVGIG (reference sequence). The DNA of the CDR3 is TGTGCCTGGAGTGTACAGGGGAGGAGCACAGATACGCAGTATTTT. The encoded protein is CAWSVQGRSTDTQYF.

The chain couples TRBV19 to TRBJ1-1; tentative D call: TRBD1 (5 bases). The germline V gene encodes CDR1 LNHDA and CDR2 SQIVND (reference sequence). Trimming shortened V by 7 bases and J by 6 bases, and 12 bases separated the two germline ends. The CDR3 has 12 amino acids. The CDR3 DNA follows: TGTGCCAGTAATTCAGGGCTCGCTGAAGCTTTCTTT. It codes for CASNSGLAEAFF.

The V gene is TRBV4-2, the J gene TRBJ2-7; 7 bases fit TRBD2. V was pared by 1 base and J by 3 bases, with 6 bases of the junction left unmatched. In germline, CDR1 is LGHNA, CDR2 YNFKEQ. The CDR3 consists of 15 residues. CDR3: CASSQGLGGNYEQYF. As DNA, the CDR3 is TGTGCCAGCAGCCAAGGCCTCGGGGGGAACTACGAGCAGTACTTC.

This sequence joins TRBV20-1 and TRBJ1-1; D is unclear. Germline values: CDR1 DFQATT, CDR2 SNEGSKA (reference sequence). The CDR3 spans 11 residues. V lost 5 bases, J lost 7 bases, and 11 bases lay in between. CDR3 sequence (DNA): TGCAGTGCTTCCGAGGAAATTGAAGCTTTCTTT. It encodes CSASEEIEAFF.

The rearrangement links TRBV7-9 to TRBJ2-7, with TRBD2 identical over 13 bases. Trimming at V came to 5 bases and at J to 5 bases, leaving 12 bases not matched to a gene. The length of the CDR3 is 17 residues. Germline V lookup: CDR1 SEHNR, CDR2 FQNEAQ (reference sequence). CDR3 coding DNA: TGTGCCAGCAGCCAGACAAAGGGACTAGCGGGAATACACGAGCAGTACTTC. Its translation is CASSQTKGLAGIHEQYF.

This chain connects TRBV4-1 to TRBJ1-1, with D tentatively TRBD1 (6 bases). The V and J ends lost 2 bases and 1 base respectively, with 14 bases between them. CDR1 and CDR2 (germline): MGHRA, YSYEKL. The length of the CDR3 is 16 residues. The CDR3 region is CASSQPTGFRNTEAFF. The DNA of the CDR3 is TGCGCCAGCAGCCAACCCACAGGGTTTCGGAACACTGAAGCTTTCTTT.

J is TRBJ1-2 and V is TRBV5-5; 10 bases are a match to TRBD1. Germline V gene lookup returns CDR1 SGHKS and CDR2 YYEKEE (reference sequence). After removal of 4 bases from V and 7 bases from J, the junction contained 10 bases not matched to a gene. The CDR3 has 15 residues. In DNA form, the CDR3 reads TGTGCCAGCAGCATAAGACAGGGGGCGCCGGGTGGCTACACCTTC. It encodes CASSIRQGAPGGYTF. The full variable domain, its missing parts supplied by reference TRBV5-5 and TRBJ1-2, is DAGVTQSPTHLIKTRGQQVTLRCSPISGHKSVSWYQQVLGQGPQFIFQYYEKEERGRGNFPDRFSARQFPNYSSELNVNALLLGDSALYLCASSIRQGAPGGYTFGSGTRLTVV.

This sequence joins TRBV9 and TRBJ1-4, with D maybe TRBD1 (6 bases). The V end lost 2 bases, the J end lost 0 bases, and 14 bases lay between the germline ends. Looked up from germline, CDR1 is SGDLS and CDR2 is YYNGEE. This CDR3 contains 17 residues. The DNA for the CDR3 is TGTGCCAGCAGCGTTAGGGGGAGCAGGACAACTAATGAAAAACTGTTTTTT. As protein: CASSVRGSRTTNEKLFF.

The J gene is TRBJ1-2, the V gene TRBV30; D is possibly TRBD1 (5 bases). V was pared by 5 bases and J by 5 bases, with 18 bases between. CDR1 is GTSNPN, CDR2 SVGIG, per germline (reference sequence). CDR3 length: 14 residues. This chain's CDR3 is CAWCQGLGLYGYTF. CDR3 DNA: TGTGCCTGGTGTCAGGGATTGGGTTTGTATGGCTACACCTTC.

This chain joins TRBV4-2 and TRBJ1-2; no reliable D call. This CDR3 is 13 amino acids long. Germline V gene lookup returns CDR1 LGHNA and CDR2 YNFKEQ. V was shortened by 0 bases and J by 3 bases, with 5 bases between the two germline ends. The CDR3 sequence is CASSQDGDYGYTF. CDR3 sequence (DNA): TGTGCCAGCAGCCAAGACGGAGACTATGGCTACACCTTC.

The table lists this clone with a count of one. V is TRBV7-7 and J is TRBJ2-3, with D perhaps matching TRBD2 (6 bases). This CDR3 region has 13 residues. The germline CDR1 and CDR2 sequences are SSHAT and FNYEAQ (reference sequence). The CDR3 DNA follows: TGTGCTAGCGGACGGACTATTACAGATACGCAGTATTTT. Its translation is CASGRTITDTQYF.

This chain joins TRBV7-9 and TRBJ2-1, with TRBD1 matching over 8 bases. Germline CDR1 and CDR2: SEHNR and FQNEAQ (reference sequence). Unmatched junction bases numbered 4, after V lost 6 bases and J lost 6 bases. This CDR3 comprises 13 residues. The CDR3, as DNA: TGTGCCAGCAGTCGGACAGGGTCCAATGAGCAGTTCTTC. It is translated as CASSRTGSNEQFF.

Comment on this clone: The junction shows a germline mismatch at one end, possibly a read error. This sequence joins TRBV4-2 and TRBJ2-6, with 7 bases identical to TRBD1. The CDR3 covers 18 residues. Germline V gene data show CDR1 as LGHNA and CDR2 as YNFKEQ. Written as DNA, the CDR3 is TGTGCCAGCACGCAAATAGGGACAGTTAGCTCTGGGGCCAACGTCCTAACTTTC. Translating gives CASTQIGTVSSGANVLTF.

The rearrangement uses TRBV11-3 and TRBJ2-2; TRBD2 agrees at 9 bases. V shed 1 base and J 5 bases; nucleotides not matched to a gene: 11. The CDR3 length is 18 residues. Per the germline V gene, CDR1 is SGHNT and CDR2 is YENEEA. CDR3 in DNA: TGTGCCAGCAGCTTAGGCGGCCCCGTAGCGGGAGAGACCGGGGAGCTGTTTTTT. Protein: CASSLGGPVAGETGELFF.

This clone appeared a few times. V is TRBV29-1 and J is TRBJ1-1; D not certain. The CDR3 has 13 amino acids. Trimming stripped 6 bases from V and 1 base from J, with 12 bases between. Per the germline V gene, CDR1 is SQVTM and CDR2 is ANQGSEA. The CDR3 nucleotides are TGCAGCGTCAGGAGGGAGGCGAACACTGAAGCTTTCTTT. Its protein is CSVRREANTEAFF.

V usage is TRBV10-3 and J usage is TRBJ2-7; 7 bases fit TRBD1. Germline trimming cut 4 bases from V and 4 bases from J; bases unmatched to any gene: 7. From germline, CDR1 is ENHRY and CDR2 SYGVKD. CDR3 length equals 14 residues. Here the CDR3 reads CAISGTGRGYEQYF. The CDR3 DNA is TGTGCCATCAGTGGGACAGGACGAGGTTACGAGCAGTACTTC.

The chain recombines TRBV15 with TRBJ2-7; D gene ambiguous. Trimming cost V 7 bases and J 3 bases, with 13 bases left between them. From germline, CDR1 is LNHNV and CDR2 YYDKDF (reference sequence). CDR3 length: 13 residues. The CDR3 is CATTSSISYEQYF. Written as DNA, the CDR3 is TGTGCCACCACCTCTTCAATTAGCTACGAGCAGTACTTC.

V and J are TRBV12-5 and TRBJ2-5; maybe TRBD2 (7 bases). The CDR3 totals 15 residues. CDR1 is LGHNT, CDR2 FRNRAP, per germline. The V end lost 6 bases, the J end lost 5 bases, and 19 bases lay between the germline ends. The CDR3 sequence is CASGIAGARGETQYF. CDR3 DNA sequence: TGTGCTAGTGGCATTGCGGGGGCGCGTGGGGAGACCCAGTACTTC.

The rearrangement links TRBV19 to TRBJ2-1; D perhaps matches TRBD2 (6 bases). Germline CDR1 and CDR2: LNHDA and SQIVND (reference sequence). The CDR3 consists of 15 residues. Trimming took off 4 bases at V and 7 bases at J, with 17 bases between the two ends. The CDR3 sequence is CASSKAAGTRNEQFF. The DNA of the CDR3 is TGTGCCAGTAGTAAGGCGGCGGGAACTAGGAATGAGCAGTTCTTC.

The J gene is TRBJ2-3, the V gene TRBV5-6; 7 bases are a match to TRBD1. Germline CDR1 SGHDT, CDR2 YYEEEE. The CDR3 consists of 14 residues. The V and J ends lost 4 bases and 4 bases, in that order; junction bases with no gene match: 6. The CDR3 region has the DNA TGTGCCAGCAGCCGTACAGGGGTGGCAGATACGCAGTATTTT. Translation gives CASSRTGVADTQYF.

The chain links TRBV6-5 to TRBJ2-1; 7 nucleotides match TRBD2. J lost 6 bases, V lost 0 bases, and 8 bases had no gene match. Looked up from germline, CDR1 is MNHEY and CDR2 is SVGAGI. This CDR3 has 16 residues. In DNA form, the CDR3 reads TGTGCCAGCAGTTACTCGGCTTGGTCGGGAGGCAATGAGCAGTTCTTC. This sequence encodes CASSYSAWSGGNEQFF.

Remarks on this clone: Other nucleotide sequences from this sample produce the same CDR3. The chain employs TRBV6-1 and TRBJ1-6; D possibly corresponds to TRBD1 (5 bases). CDR3 size: 14 residues. Germline CDR1 and CDR2: MNHNS and SASEGT. Trimming pared 7 bases from V and 6 bases from J, leaving 13 bases between. The CDR3 loop is CASIWGSSNSPLHF. DNA of the CDR3: TGTGCCAGCATATGGGGCTCTAGTAATTCACCCCTCCACTTT.

The J gene is TRBJ2-5, the V gene TRBV18; D gene ambiguous. Germline loops: CDR1 KGHSH, CDR2 LQKENI. This CDR3 comprises 12 residues. The V end was cut by 5 bases, the J end by 5 bases, with 9 bases between. The CDR3 region has the DNA TGTGCCAGCTCATTTGGTCAGGAGACCCAGTACTTC. It codes for CASSFGQETQYF.

This chain connects TRBV7-9 to TRBJ1-1, with D unclear. Germline CDR1 is SEHNR and CDR2 is FQNEAQ (reference sequence). The CDR3 totals 13 residues. The V and J ends lost 4 bases and 2 bases respectively, with 8 bases between them. Written as DNA, the CDR3 is TGTGCCAGCAGCTGGGCCTCCAACACTGAAGCTTTCTTT. Its protein is CASSWASNTEAFF.

The V and J genes are TRBV10-1 and TRBJ2-5, with TRBD2 matching 8 bases. This CDR3 contains 13 residues. CDR1 and CDR2 from the germline V gene are WNHNN and SYGVQD (reference sequence). Trimming at V came to 5 bases and at J to 9 bases, leaving 8 bases not matched to a gene. The CDR3 region has the DNA TGCGCCAGCAGTTCACTCGGGGGGGGCGCCCAGTACTTC. This translates into CASSSLGGGAQYF.